The 10 T cell receptor beta chains reported below all come from one sample, sequenced in a study of vaccination and CD4 T cells after COVID-19. These receptors are not linked to any known antigen. Sequenced with the Oncomine TCR Beta short-read assay was DNA taken from cultured CD4+ T cells. TCRdb fed the PCR reads into MiXCR, producing one record per CDR3 protein. Here the sample spans some 9,500 distinct CDR3 sequences, 68% being singletons. Specified treatment: 10-day PBMC culture with coronavirus spike peptide pools or control peptides (ViraFEST assay). Here the sequenced sample was CD4+ T cells from blood, cultured in vitro, taken before SARS-CoV-2 vaccination. The source of these receptors is a human donor who had recovered from COVID-19.

The CDR3 reads CASSTPGTKNTEAFF. DNA of the CDR3: TGTGCCAGCAGCACTCCCGGGACAAAGAACACTGAAGCTTTCTTT. V usage is TRBV7-3 and J usage is TRBJ1-1; D perhaps matches TRBD1 (6 bases). Germline-derived CDR1 and CDR2 are SGHTA and FQGTGA. Trimming pared 5 bases from V and 1 base from J, leaving 14 bases between. The CDR3 covers 15 residues.

This chain joins TRBV6-4 and TRBJ2-1; 13 nucleotides line up with TRBD2. J gave up 6 bases and V 4 bases, and 0 bases lay outside the gene matches. The CDR3 has 14 amino acids. Germline assignment: CDR1 MRHNA and CDR2 SNTAGT. Written as DNA, the CDR3 is TGTGCCAGCAGTGGACTAGCGGGAGGCAATGAGCAGTTCTTC. This encodes CASSGLAGGNEQFF.

V usage is TRBV5-5 and J usage is TRBJ2-1, with D unresolved. Trimming pared 0 bases from V and 3 bases from J, leaving 10 bases between. This CDR3 contains 15 residues. Per germline, CDR1 SGHKS and CDR2 YYEKEE (reference sequence). The CDR3, as DNA: TGTGCCAGCAGCTTGGCGGACCGAGTCTACAATGAGCAGTTCTTC. Translating it yields CASSLADRVYNEQFF. Together with reference TRBV5-5 and TRBJ2-1, the CDR3 gives the full variable domain: DAGVTQSPTHLIKTRGQQVTLRCSPISGHKSVSWYQQVLGQGPQFIFQYYEKEERGRGNFPDRFSARQFPNYSSELNVNALLLGDSALYLCASSLADRVYNEQFFGPGTRLTVL.

This clonotype was seen a few times. The chain has TRBV7-3 and TRBJ2-2; no clear D gene. The CDR3 spans 12 residues. The germline V gene encodes CDR1 SGHTA and CDR2 FQGTGA. Trimming pared 2 bases from V and 8 bases from J, leaving 6 bases between. The CDR3 is CASSLSEGELFF. The CDR3 DNA is TGTGCCAGCAGCTTATCAGAGGGGGAGCTGTTTTTT.

V is TRBV7-3 and J is TRBJ2-2, with D perhaps TRBD2 (7 bases). Germline V gene lookup returns CDR1 SGHTA and CDR2 FQGTGA. V was cut by 7 bases and J by 6 bases, with 15 bases left in between. The CDR3 has 14 residues. DNA for the CDR3: TGTGCCAGCAACCTACGGGGGGCGTCCGGGGAGCTGTTTTTT. It encodes CASNLRGASGELFF.

This chain connects TRBV2 to TRBJ2-7; the D is unclear. The germline CDR1 and CDR2 sequences are SNHLY and FYNNEI. V lost 4 bases and J lost 6, with 13 bases in between. The CDR3 runs 13 residues. CDR3 bases: TGTGCCAGCAGTGGAGTTTCCCTCGGCGAGCAGTACTTC. It is translated as CASSGVSLGEQYF. The full variable domain, completed using reference TRBV2 and TRBJ2-7, is EPEVTQTPSHQVTQMGQEVILRCVPISNHLYFYWYRQILGQKVEFLVSFYNNEISEKSEIFDDQFSVERPDGSNFTLKIRSTKLEDSAMYFCASSGVSLGEQYFGPGTRLTVT.

The gene calls are TRBV5-1 and TRBJ2-5; tentatively, D is TRBD2 (7 bases). The CDR3 is 14 amino acids. Germline lookup yields CDR1 SGHRS and CDR2 YFSETQ. V gave up 1 base and J gave up 4 bases, with 11 bases separating them. The CDR3 loop is CASSLRGGGETQYF. The CDR3 region has the DNA TGCGCCAGCAGCTTGAGGGGGGGGGGAGAGACCCAGTACTTC.

CDR3 residues: CASSPGGLDYGYTF. The CDR3 nucleotides are TGTGCCAGCAGCCCTGGAGGGCTTGACTATGGCTACACCTTC. The chain joins TRBV5-5 to TRBJ1-2; D gene uncertain. The V gene lost 4 bases and the J gene lost 3 bases, with 13 bases spanning the gap. Germline CDR1 and CDR2: SGHKS and YYEKEE (reference sequence). The CDR3 runs 14 residues. Using reference TRBV5-5 and TRBJ1-2 for the parts outside the CDR3, the full variable domain is DAGVTQSPTHLIKTRGQQVTLRCSPISGHKSVSWYQQVLGQGPQFIFQYYEKEERGRGNFPDRFSARQFPNYSSELNVNALLLGDSALYLCASSPGGLDYGYTFGSGTRLTVV.

V and J are TRBV20-1 and TRBJ2-7; D possibly corresponds to TRBD2 (5 bases). The CDR3 length is 16 residues. Germline V gene data show CDR1 as DFQATT and CDR2 as SNEGSKA (reference sequence). V dropped 0 bases and J dropped 2 bases, with 17 bases sitting between them. CDR3 amino acids: CSARDEDPRGAYEQYF. DNA of the CDR3: TGCAGTGCTAGAGATGAGGACCCCCGGGGTGCCTACGAGCAGTACTTC.

This clonotype was counted once. The gene calls are TRBV6-1 and TRBJ1-4; D gene unclear. CDR1 and CDR2 (germline): MNHNS, SASEGT. The germline V and J ends were trimmed by 6 bases and 3 bases, with 11 bases remaining between them. The CDR3 spans 14 residues. In DNA, the CDR3 is TGTGCCAGCAGAGGACTGCGTGCTAATGAAAAACTGTTTTTT. Protein sequence: CASRGLRANEKLFF.